In its sample, the clone carrying this TCR beta chain was seen many times. Its antigen is not identified. Amplified TCR beta CDR3 regions were obtained using RNA transcripts as template. HTBI primers were employed in first-round RT-PCR, then a second-round multiplex PCR followed. One entry per CDR3 protein, called by TCRdb with MiXCR from the multiplex PCR reads. The sample has 300,000 to 400,000 distinct CDR3 sequences, 17% seen once. This entry belongs to a study of Graves' ophthalmopathy and Graves' hyperthyroidism. Overall study: At initial diagnosis, peripheral blood was obtained, and this preceded any treatment. The study, taken as a whole, reports: Sensitivity reached 55% to 71% and specificity approximately 78% when the model predicted ophthalmopathy progression.

Other autoimmune diseases, uncontrolled infections, pregnancy or lactation ruled patients out of participation. Diagnoses were established from clinical symptoms, serum thyroxine, TRAb, thyroid ultrasound and orbital computed tomography. CDR3 length: 15 amino acids. The germline CDR1 and CDR2 sequences are SGDLS and YYNGEE. V gave up 3 bases and J gave up 4 bases, with 16 bases separating them. This chain joins TRBV9 and TRBJ2-5; weak D call: TRBD1 (6 bases). This receptor was identified in an adult man with Graves' ophthalmopathy. The source material was peripheral blood. DNA of the CDR3: TGTGCCAGCAGCGAGGGGGTTGTGGGGCGAGAGACCCAGTACTTC. Translated: CASSEGVVGRETQYF.